This T cell receptor (beta chain) was captured in a study of shared clonotypes between healthy human individuals. The trim removed 10 bases at V and 2 bases at J, leaving 5 bases unmatched. CDR1 is ENHRY, CDR2 SYGVKD, per germline. The CDR3 spans 14 residues. TCRdb's copy holds only in-frame clones and misses some; the assay was immunoSEQ multiplex PCR. This table holds under 600,000 clones, more than 95% found once. The chain employs TRBV10-3 and TRBJ2-3, with 11 positions matching TRBD2. The sequenced sample was naive CD4+ T cells sorted from blood. Documented subset: CD45RA+ positively selected. The source is a woman aged 25 to 39 in good health. In DNA, the CDR3 is TGTGCCACCCGTAGCGGGAGGGACACAGATACGCAGTATTTT. As protein: CATRSGRDTDTQYF.